One and the same sample provided the 7 T cell receptor beta chains below, sequenced in a study of cytotoxic CD8 clonotypes in ibrutinib-treated CLL (dated by TCRdb to the early 2020s). The label giving this sample's time point can be read as: 12 months on ibrutinib. The library came from the immunoSEQ multiplex PCR assay. Imported from immuneACCESS, the table was reduced by TCRdb to in-frame sequences with V and J called. These copies leave out some clones; in studies compared against another copy, an unresolved V gene accounts for under half, and the cause of the remainder is not known. Counted in this sample were 110,000 to 150,000 clones; 79% of them appeared once. Roughly 13% of the sample is taken by the ten largest. Sequencing was performed on PBMCs, taken after 12 months of ibrutinib treatment. The receptors were gathered from a human donor with chronic lymphocytic leukemia.

V gene TRBV5-4 combines with J gene TRBJ2-5, with 8 bases lining up with TRBD2. The CDR3 length is 14 residues. Germline V gives CDR1 SGHNT, CDR2 YYREEE (reference sequence). Trimming cost V 0 bases and J 10 bases; bases outside gene matches: 8. The CDR3 DNA is TGTGCCAGCAGCTTGGCAAGGACTAGCCCTCTCCAGTACTTC. This gives the protein CASSLARTSPLQYF. The whole variable domain, remainder taken from reference TRBV5-4 and TRBJ2-5, is ETGVTQSPTHLIKTRGQQVTLRCSSQSGHNTVSWYQQALGQGPQFIFQYYREEENGRGNFPPRFSGLQFPNYSSELNVNALELDDSALYLCASSLARTSPLQYFGPGTRLLVL.

The chain links TRBV19 to TRBJ1-1, with D hard to call. The CDR3 is made up of 14 amino acids. CDR1 is LNHDA, CDR2 SQIVND, per germline (reference sequence). The ends were cut back, 3 bases at V and 3 bases at J, with 11 bases in the middle. CDR3 protein: CASSIVEFDTEAFF. The CDR3 coding sequence is TGTGCCAGTAGTATTGTGGAGTTCGACACTGAAGCTTTCTTT.

V is TRBV10-1 and J is TRBJ1-1; no definite D call. Between the trimmed V and J ends, which lost 2 bases and 1 base, there was a span of 8 bases. Germline V gene data show CDR1 as WNHNN and CDR2 as SYGVQD (reference sequence). This CDR3 region has 14 residues. The CDR3 loop reads CASSEAKKNTEAFF. DNA for the CDR3: TGCGCCAGCAGTGAGGCTAAAAAGAACACTGAAGCTTTCTTT.

The rearrangement joins TRBV6-5 to TRBJ2-7; D call uncertain. The CDR3 has 12 amino acids. V lost 10 bases and J 2 bases, leaving 12 bases between the germline ends. Germline CDR1 is MNHEY and CDR2 is SVGAGI. CDR3 bases: TGTGCCACCAATTCCGCCCCCTACGAGCAGTACTTC. Its protein is CATNSAPYEQYF.

This chain uses TRBV4-2 with TRBJ2-1; TRBD2 might be the D (5 bases). The CDR3 is 15 amino acids. Trimming shortened V by 4 bases and J by 5 bases, and 15 bases separated the two germline ends. Germline assignment: CDR1 LGHNA and CDR2 YNFKEQ. This CDR3 is CASSPVRRQDNEQFF. CDR3 nucleotides: TGTGCCAGCAGCCCTGTCCGGAGGCAGGACAATGAGCAGTTCTTC.

The chain is built from TRBV27 and TRBJ2-3; D unclear. The CDR3 runs 16 residues. Germline-derived CDR1 and CDR2 are MNHEY and SMNVEV (reference sequence). The V and J ends lost 3 bases and 2 bases respectively, with 15 bases between them. CDR3 in amino acids: CASSFFPYRNTDTQYF. As DNA, the CDR3 is TGTGCCAGCAGTTTTTTTCCTTACAGAAACACAGATACGCAGTATTTT.

This chain links TRBV19 with TRBJ1-2; the D gene is possibly TRBD1 (5 bases). V shed 3 bases and J shed 3 bases, with 11 bases lying between them. Per germline, CDR1 LNHDA and CDR2 SQIVND (reference sequence). The CDR3 is made up of 14 amino acids. In nucleotides, the CDR3 is TGTGCCAGTAGTATTCGGGGACTGGACTATGGCTACACCTTC. Protein sequence: CASSIRGLDYGYTF.